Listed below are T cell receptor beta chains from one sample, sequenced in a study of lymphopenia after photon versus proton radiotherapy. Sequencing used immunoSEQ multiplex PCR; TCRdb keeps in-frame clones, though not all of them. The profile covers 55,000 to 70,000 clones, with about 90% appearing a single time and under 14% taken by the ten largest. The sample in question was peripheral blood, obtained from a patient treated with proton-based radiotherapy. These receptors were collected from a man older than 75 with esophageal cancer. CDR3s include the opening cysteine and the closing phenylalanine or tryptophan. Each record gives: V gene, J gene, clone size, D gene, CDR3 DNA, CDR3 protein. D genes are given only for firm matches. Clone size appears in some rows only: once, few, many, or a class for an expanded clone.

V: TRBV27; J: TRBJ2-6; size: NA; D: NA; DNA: TGTGCCAGCAGTTTTTTTACGGGAGCGGGCTCTGGGGCCAACGTCCTGACTTTC; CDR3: CASSFFTGAGSGANVLTF
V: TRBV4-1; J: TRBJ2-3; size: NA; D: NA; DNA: TGCGCCAGCAGCCAATTGGTCGGACTTACCAATACGCAGTATTTT; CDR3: CASSQLVGLTNTQYF
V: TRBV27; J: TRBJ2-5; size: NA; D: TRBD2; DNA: TGTGCCAGCAGCCGAAGCTGGGTAGCGGGGGCGAGCGGCGAGACCCAGTACTTC; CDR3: CASSRSWVAGASGETQYF
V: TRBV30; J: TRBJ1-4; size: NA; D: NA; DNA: TGTGCCTGGAGTGACCGAAGTTACGATGAAAAACTGTTTTTT; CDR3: CAWSDRSYDEKLFF
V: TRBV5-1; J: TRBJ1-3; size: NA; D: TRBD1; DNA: TGCGCCAGCAGCGAACAGGGGCTAGGTGGAAACACCATATATTTT; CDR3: CASSEQGLGGNTIYF
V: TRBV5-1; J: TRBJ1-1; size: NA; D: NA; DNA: TGCGCCAGCAGCTTGGGAAACAGGGTAGTAAATGAAGCTTTCTTT; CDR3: CASSLGNRVVNEAFF
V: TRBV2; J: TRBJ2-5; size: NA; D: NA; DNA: TGTGCCATACCTAATATCGAGCAAGAGACCCAGTACTTC; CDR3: CAIPNIEQETQYF
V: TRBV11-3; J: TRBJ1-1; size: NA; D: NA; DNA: TGTGCCAGCAGCTTCGACGTGAACACTGAAGCTTTCTTT; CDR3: CASSFDVNTEAFF
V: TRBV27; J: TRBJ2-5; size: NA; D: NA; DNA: TGTGCCAGCAGTTATACGGGGTTCGGAGAGACCCAGTACTTC; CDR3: CASSYTGFGETQYF
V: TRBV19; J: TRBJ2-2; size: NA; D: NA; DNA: TGTGCCAGTAGTACTGGGGCTTGGACCGGGGAGCTGTTTTTT; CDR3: CASSTGAWTGELFF
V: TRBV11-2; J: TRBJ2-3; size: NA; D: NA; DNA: TGTGCCAGCAGCTATGGTGACAGGTCATACACGCAGTATTTT; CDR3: CASSYGDRSYTQYF
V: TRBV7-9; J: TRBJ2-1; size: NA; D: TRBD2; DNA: TGTGCCAGCAGCTTAGGACTAGCGGGCATAGATGAGCAGTTCTTC; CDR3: CASSLGLAGIDEQFF
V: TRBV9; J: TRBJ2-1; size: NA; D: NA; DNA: TGTGCCAGCAGCGGGAGGGATTCCTCCTACAATGAGCAGTTCTTC; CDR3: CASSGRDSSYNEQFF
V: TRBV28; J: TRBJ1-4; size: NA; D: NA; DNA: TGTGCCAGCAGTTTTATGGGAGGAGGTACTAATGAAAAACTGTTTTTT; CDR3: CASSFMGGGTNEKLFF
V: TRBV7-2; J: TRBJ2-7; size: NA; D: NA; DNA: TGTGCCAGCAGCTTAGATTGGCAGACCTACGAGCAGTACTTC; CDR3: CASSLDWQTYEQYF
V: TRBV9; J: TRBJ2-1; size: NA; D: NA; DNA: TGTGCCAGCAGCGTGCAGGGTCTCTCCTACAATGAGCAGTTCTTC; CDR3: CASSVQGLSYNEQFF
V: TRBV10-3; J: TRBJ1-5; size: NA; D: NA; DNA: TGTGCCATCAGTGAGACCCTCAATCAGCCCCAGCATTTT; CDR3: CAISETLNQPQHF
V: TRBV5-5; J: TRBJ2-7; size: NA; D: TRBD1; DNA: TGTGCCAGCAGCTTAGGGACAGGGCAATTCAACGAGCAGTACTTC; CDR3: CASSLGTGQFNEQYF
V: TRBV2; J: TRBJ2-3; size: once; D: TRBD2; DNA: TGTGCCAGCAGCTTCCAGCTAGCGGGGAGCACAGATACGCAGTATTTT; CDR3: CASSFQLAGSTDTQYF
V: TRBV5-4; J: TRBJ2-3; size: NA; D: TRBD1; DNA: TGTGCCAGCAGCTTTCCCGGACAGGGAACAGATACGCAGTATTTT; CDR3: CASSFPGQGTDTQYF
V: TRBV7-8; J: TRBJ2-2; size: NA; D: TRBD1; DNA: TGTGCCAGCAGCGGAAGGACAGGCGCGGCCGGGGAGCTGTTTTTT; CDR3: CASSGRTGAAGELFF
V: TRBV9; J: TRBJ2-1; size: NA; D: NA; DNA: TGTGCCAGCAGCCCCACGGCTAGCCACGAGCAGTTCTTC; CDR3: CASSPTASHEQFF
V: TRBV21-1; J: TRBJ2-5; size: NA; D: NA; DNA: TGTGCCAGCAGGGGGGGGGAACAGACCCAGTACTTC; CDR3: CASRGGEQTQYF
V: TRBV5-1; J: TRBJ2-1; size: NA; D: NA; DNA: TGCGCCAGCAGGGGGGTGGCGGGACGGGACAATGAGCAGTTCTTC; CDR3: CASRGVAGRDNEQFF
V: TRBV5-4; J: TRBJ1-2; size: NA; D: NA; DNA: TGTGCCAGCAGCTCGACAGAGAGCTACACCTTC; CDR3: CASSSTESYTF
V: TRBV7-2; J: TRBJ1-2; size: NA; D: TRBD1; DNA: TGTGCCAGCAGCTTATATTCCGGGACAGGGGGAAGTGGTGGCTACACCTTC; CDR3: CASSLYSGTGGSGGYTF
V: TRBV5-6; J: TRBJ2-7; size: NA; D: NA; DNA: TGTGCCAGCAGCTTGTTAGGTCAGTCCTACGAGCAGTACTTC; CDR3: CASSLLGQSYEQYF
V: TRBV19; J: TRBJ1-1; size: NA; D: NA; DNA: TGTGCCAGTAGCAAATTGTCGGGGGCCCCTGAAGCTTTCTTT; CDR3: CASSKLSGAPEAFF
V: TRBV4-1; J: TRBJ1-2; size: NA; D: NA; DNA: TGCGCCAGCAGCCAAGGCTACCTTTATGGCTACACCTTC; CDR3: CASSQGYLYGYTF
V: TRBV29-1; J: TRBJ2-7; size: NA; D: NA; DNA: TGCAGCGTAAGGGAGACCTACGAGCAGTACTTC; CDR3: CSVRETYEQYF
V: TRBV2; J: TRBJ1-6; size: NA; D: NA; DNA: TGTGCCAGCAGCCGAGACAGAGTGAGTTCACCCCTCCACTTT; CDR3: CASSRDRVSSPLHF
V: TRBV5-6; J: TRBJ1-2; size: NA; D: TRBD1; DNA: TGTGCCAGCAGCCCCGGGACAGGGTTGGGTGGCTACACCTTC; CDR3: CASSPGTGLGGYTF
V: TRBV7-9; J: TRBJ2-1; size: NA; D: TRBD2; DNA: TGTGCCAGCAGCTTCAGTGGTCTAGCGGGGTCTACCTACAATGAGCAGTTCTTC; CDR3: CASSFSGLAGSTYNEQFF
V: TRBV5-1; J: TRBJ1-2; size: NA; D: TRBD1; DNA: TGCGCCAGCAGTCCCGGGACAGTATCGAAGGGCTACACCTTC; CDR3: CASSPGTVSKGYTF
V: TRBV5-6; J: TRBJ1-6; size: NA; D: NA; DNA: TGTGCCAGCAGCTTCAACGGAAGGAATTCACCCCTCCACTTT; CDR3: CASSFNGRNSPLHF
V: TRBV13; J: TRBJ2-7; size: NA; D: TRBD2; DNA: TGTGCCAGCAGCTTAGCATTGGGGGCTAGCGGGGATCACGAGCAGTACTTC; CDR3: CASSLALGASGDHEQYF
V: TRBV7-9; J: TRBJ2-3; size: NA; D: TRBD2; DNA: TGTGCCAGCAGCCCGGGACTAGCTAGCACAGATACGCAGTATTTT; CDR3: CASSPGLASTDTQYF
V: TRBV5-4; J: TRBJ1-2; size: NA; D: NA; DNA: TGTGCCAGCAGCTTGGCAGGGAGCTATGGCTACACCTTC; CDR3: CASSLAGSYGYTF